These 31 T cell receptor beta chains came from one sample sequenced in a study of siplizumab effects on memory and regulatory T cells. TCRdb keeps only in-frame clones here, not all; method: immunoSEQ multiplex PCR. The table has 70,000 to 95,000 clones, over 80% seen once. Sequencing was carried out using CD4+ T cells sorted from blood. The receptors here all came from a human donor in good health.

V gene TRBV18 combines with J gene TRBJ1-2, with a tentative D call TRBD1 (5 bases). The CDR3 spans 14 residues. CDR1 is KGHSH and CDR2 is LQKENI in the germline V gene. Trimming stripped 0 bases from V and 4 bases from J, with 9 bases between. CDR3 in DNA: TGTGCCAGCTCACCACCCGGGGCCCGCTATGGCTACACCTTC. Amino acids: CASSPPGARYGYTF.

The rearrangement uses TRBV30 and TRBJ1-2, with TRBD1 matching 8 bases. Germline CDR1 GTSNPN, CDR2 SVGIG (reference sequence). The V and J ends lost 3 bases and 4 bases, in that order; junction bases with no gene match: 10. The CDR3 length is 15 residues. CDR3 residues: CAWRGRGRQGYGYTF. The CDR3 DNA is TGTGCCTGGAGGGGCAGGGGGCGACAGGGCTATGGCTACACCTTC.

V is TRBV10-3 and J is TRBJ1-5; TRBD1 matches at 9 bases. The CDR3 covers 15 residues. The germline CDR1 and CDR2 sequences are ENHRY and SYGVKD. The V gene end was trimmed by 2 bases and the J gene end by 9 bases; junction bases not matched to a gene: 8. Here the CDR3 DNA reads TGTGCCATCAGTGAGGGACAGGGGCCCATTTCGCCCCAGCATTTT. Residues: CAISEGQGPISPQHF.

The CDR3 reads CASSLGVNYYTGELFF. The CDR3 DNA sequence: TGTGCCAGCAGTTTAGGGGTGAATTACTACACCGGGGAGCTGTTTTTT. The gene calls are TRBV27 and TRBJ2-2; D is undetermined. Germline loops: CDR1 MNHEY, CDR2 SMNVEV (reference sequence). The CDR3 has 16 residues. The ends were cut back, 2 bases at V and 3 bases at J, with 13 bases in the middle.

The V and J genes are TRBV21-1 and TRBJ1-1; TRBD1, the table's D call, was not compared with the DNA. TRBV21-1 is an annotated pseudogene. This CDR3 is built from 15 residues. The CDR3 region has the DNA TGTGCCAGCAGCAAACATCTGGGGGCGATGACTGAAGCTTTCTTT. Encoded protein: CASSKHLGAMTEAFF.

This chain's CDR3 is CASSKTRNYGYTF. As DNA, the CDR3 is TGCGCCAGCAGCAAAACAAGAAACTATGGCTACACCTTC. V usage is TRBV4-3 and J usage is TRBJ1-2; D unclear. Germline-derived CDR1 and CDR2 are LGHNA and YSLEER. With 5 bases removed from V and 2 bases from J, the gap between germline ends came to 9 bases. The CDR3 covers 13 residues.

The chain is built from TRBV4-1 and TRBJ2-1; D may match TRBD1 or TRBD2 (7 bases each). The CDR3 spans 17 residues. Between the trimmed V and J ends, which lost 1 base and 8 bases, there was a span of 21 bases. The germline V gene has CDR1 MGHRA and CDR2 YSYEKL. The CDR3 region is CASSQAPGGGGKDEQFF. The CDR3 DNA follows: TGCGCCAGCAGCCAAGCTCCAGGGGGGGGAGGGAAGGATGAGCAGTTCTTC.

The rearrangement links TRBV30 to TRBJ2-1; D might be TRBD2 (6 bases). This CDR3 is 17 amino acids long. CDR1 is GTSNPN and CDR2 is SVGIG in the germline V gene (reference sequence). The V end was cut by 1 base, the J end by 1 base, with 17 bases between. The CDR3 bases are TGTGCCTGGAGTGACCCGGGGTCAGCGGGTTCCTACAATGAGCAGTTCTTC. Amino acids: CAWSDPGSAGSYNEQFF.

The rearrangement uses TRBV6-5 and TRBJ1-2; D is uncertain. The ends were cut back, 2 bases at V and 5 bases at J, with 6 bases in the middle. This CDR3 is 12 amino acids long. CDR1 and CDR2 (germline): MNHEY, SVGAGI. The CDR3 DNA is TGTGCCAGCAGTTACGGTGGATATGGCTACACCTTC. Protein product: CASSYGGYGYTF.

The chain's CDR3 is CACGGRVDEQFF. Here the CDR3 DNA reads TGTGCCTGCGGCGGGAGGGTTGATGAGCAGTTCTTC. V gene TRBV30 combines with J gene TRBJ2-1, with 9 bases lining up with TRBD2. This CDR3 contains 12 residues. Trimming removed 6 bases from V and 8 bases from J; junction bases left unmatched: 5. Germline values: CDR1 GTSNPN, CDR2 SVGIG (reference sequence). The complete variable domain, with remaining parts taken from reference TRBV30 and TRBJ2-1, reads SQTIHQWPATLVQPVGSPLSLECTVEGTSNPNLYWYRQAAGRGLQLLFYSVGIGQISSEVPQNLSASRPQDRQFILSSKKLLLSDSGFYLCACGGRVDEQFFGPGTRLTVL.

The V gene is TRBV11-3, the J gene TRBJ2-1, with TRBD2 matching 10 bases. The germline V gene has CDR1 SGHNT and CDR2 YENEEA. Germline trimming cut 4 bases from V and 6 bases from J; bases unmatched to any gene: 3. The CDR3 has 14 amino acids. The CDR3 DNA reads as TGTGCCAGCAGCTCGAGCGGGAGGGGCAATGAGCAGTTCTTC. Protein sequence: CASSSSGRGNEQFF. The variable domain in full, completed from reference TRBV11-3 and TRBJ2-1, reads EAGVVQSPRYKIIEKKQPVAFWCNPISGHNTLYWYLQNLGQGPELLIRYENEEAVDDSQLPKDRFSAERLKGVDSTLKIQPAELGDSAVYLCASSSSGRGNEQFFGPGTRLTVL.

Written as DNA, the CDR3 is TGTGCCAGCAGCGACTTCGGGGCGGCCGTCGGGGAGCTGTTTTTT. Its translation: CASSDFGAAVGELFF. The chain recombines TRBV11-2 with TRBJ2-2, with D perhaps given as TRBD1 or TRBD2 (5 bases each). This CDR3 region has 15 residues. Trimming shortened V by 5 bases and J by 7 bases, and 17 bases separated the two germline ends. Germline CDR1 SGHAT, CDR2 FQNNGV. The full variable domain, rest sourced from reference TRBV11-2 and TRBJ2-2, is EAGVAQSPRYKIIEKRQSVAFWCNPISGHATLYWYQQILGQGPKLLIQFQNNGVVDDSQLPKDRFSAERLKGVDSTLKIQPAKLEDSAVYLCASSDFGAAVGELFFGEGSRLTVL.

CDR3 amino acids: CASSPWREYEQYF. CDR3 nucleotides: TGTGCCAGCAGCCCGTGGCGGGAGTACGAGCAGTACTTC. The J gene is TRBJ2-7, the V gene TRBV9; 7 nucleotides agree with TRBD2. Germline V CDR1 and CDR2: SGDLS, YYNGEE. CDR3 length: 13 residues. V trimming: 4 bases; J trimming: 4 bases; junction bases outside the gene matches: 5. The variable domain in full, with the rest retrieved from reference TRBV9 and TRBJ2-7, is DSGVTQTPKHLITATGQRVTLRCSPRSGDLSVYWYQQSLDQGLQFLIQYYNGEERAKGNILERFSAQQFPDLHSELNLSSLELGDSALYFCASSPWREYEQYFGPGTRLTVT.

V gene TRBV6-1 combines with J gene TRBJ1-2, with 11 bases identical to TRBD1. This CDR3 has 13 residues. In germline, CDR1 is MNHNS, CDR2 SASEGT. J lost 3 bases, V lost 11 bases, and 5 bases had no gene match. DNA of the CDR3: TGTGCCGTCGGACAGGGGGCGCACTATGGCTACACCTTC. This gives the protein CAVGQGAHYGYTF.

This sequence joins TRBV4-1 and TRBJ2-7; the match to TRBD1 covers 10 bases. Germline loops: CDR1 MGHRA, CDR2 YSYEKL. This CDR3 region has 16 residues. Unmatched junction bases numbered 7, after V lost 0 bases and J lost 5 bases. The CDR3 DNA follows: TGCGCCAGCAGCCAAGACCGCACGACAGGGGGCAACGAGCAGTACTTC. It codes for CASSQDRTTGGNEQYF.

The V call is TRBV7-2, the J call TRBJ2-5; 10 bases align to TRBD2. V shed 5 bases and J 9 bases; nucleotides not matched to a gene: 15. Germline V gene sequence: CDR1 SGHTA, CDR2 FQGNSA. The CDR3 spans 16 residues. In DNA, the CDR3 is TGTGCCAGCAGCCAACTCTACCTAGCGGGAGCCGGGGCCCAGTACTTC. Translation gives CASSQLYLAGAGAQYF.

The V gene is TRBV7-3, the J gene TRBJ2-1; 11 positions agree with TRBD2. The V and J ends lost 6 bases and 7 bases, in that order; junction bases with no gene match: 11. The CDR3 sequence is 16 residues long. Germline V gene sequence: CDR1 SGHTA, CDR2 FQGTGA. The CDR3 DNA follows: TGTGCCAGCAGGGGGCTAGGGACTAGCGGAAAAAATGAGCAGTTCTTC. Its translation is CASRGLGTSGKNEQFF.

The V call is TRBV7-2, the J call TRBJ2-5; D ambiguous. Germline CDR1 SGHTA, CDR2 FQGNSA. The V end was cut by 5 bases, the J end by 2 bases, with 3 bases between. The CDR3 covers 11 residues. The CDR3 sequence is CASSRQETQYF. Here the CDR3 DNA reads TGTGCCAGCAGCCGTCAAGAGACCCAGTACTTC.

V and J are TRBV2 and TRBJ1-2; D remains ambiguous. Germline CDR1 is SNHLY and CDR2 is FYNNEI. This CDR3 has 13 residues. The V gene lost 11 bases and the J gene lost 4 bases, with 17 bases spanning the gap. CDR3 sequence: CAGNLDVGYGYTF. The CDR3 nucleotides are TGTGCCGGCAATCTTGACGTGGGCTATGGCTACACCTTC.

The chain joins TRBV19 to TRBJ2-2; 15 nucleotides agree with TRBD2. The CDR3 extends over 18 amino acids. V lost 4 bases to trimming and J lost 1 base; unmatched junction nucleotides: 4. Germline-derived CDR1 and CDR2 are LNHDA and SQIVND (reference sequence). The CDR3 bases are TGTGCCAGTAGTAGAGGACTAGCGGGAGGGCGGAACACCGGGGAGCTGTTTTTT. This sequence encodes CASSRGLAGGRNTGELFF. Variable domain in full (rest from reference TRBV19 and TRBJ2-2): DGGITQSPKYLFRKEGQNVTLSCEQNLNHDAMYWYRQDPGQGLRLIYYSQIVNDFQKGDIAEGYSVSREKKESFPLTVTSAQKNPTAFYLCASSRGLAGGRNTGELFFGEGSRLTVL.

The V gene is TRBV6-6, the J gene TRBJ1-5; unclear D gene. The CDR3 has 14 amino acids. Trimming took 6 bases from V and 0 from J, leaving 9 bases between them. Germline V gene data show CDR1 as MNHNY and CDR2 as SVGAGI (reference sequence). DNA for the CDR3: TGTGCCAGCAGGTGGACGGATAGCAATCAGCCCCAGCATTTT. Its translation: CASRWTDSNQPQHF.

The CDR3 loop reads CASWELNTEAFF. For the CDR3, the DNA is TGTGCCAGCTGGGAGTTGAACACTGAAGCTTTCTTT. The rearrangement uses TRBV28 and TRBJ1-1; D call uncertain. V dropped 8 bases and J dropped 0 bases, with 7 bases sitting between them. Per germline, CDR1 MDHEN and CDR2 SYDVKM. The CDR3 sequence is 12 residues long.

The gene calls are TRBV30 and TRBJ1-2; D remains unclear. This CDR3 has 15 amino acids. CDR1 GTSNPN and CDR2 SVGIG come from the germline V gene (reference sequence). Trimming took off 3 bases at V and 3 bases at J, with 17 bases between the two ends. The CDR3 nucleotides are TGTGCCTGGAGGCACACTTTCAGGTCCGACTATGGCTACACCTTC. It specifies CAWRHTFRSDYGYTF.

CDR3 nucleotides: TGTGCCAGCAGCCACAGTACAGATACGCAGTATTTT. Protein product: CASSHSTDTQYF. The chain has TRBV5-6 and TRBJ2-3; D gene uncertain. V was shortened by 4 bases and J by 3 bases, with 6 bases between the two germline ends. The germline CDR1 and CDR2 sequences are SGHDT and YYEEEE. This CDR3 has 12 residues.

This clone appeared once. The chain recombines TRBV6-1 with TRBJ2-1; TRBD1 aligns across 11 bases. With 4 bases clipped from V and 4 bases from J, the junction kept 3 bases outside the gene matches. The germline V gene encodes CDR1 MNHNS and CDR2 SASEGT. The CDR3 totals 15 residues. DNA of the CDR3: TGTGCCAGCAGTGGGACAGGGGGCGCGTACAATGAGCAGTTCTTC. Protein: CASSGTGGAYNEQFF.

V gene TRBV5-1 combines with J gene TRBJ2-1; 7 bases map to TRBD1. The CDR3 spans 13 residues. V was pared by 2 bases and J by 8 bases, with 4 bases of the junction left unmatched. Germline CDR1 and CDR2: SGHRS and YFSETQ. The CDR3 here is CASSFRQGDEQFF. CDR3 coding DNA: TGCGCCAGCAGCTTTCGACAGGGTGATGAGCAGTTCTTC.

The V gene is TRBV5-1, the J gene TRBJ2-3; 11 nucleotides line up with TRBD2. The CDR3 has 16 amino acids. CDR1 is SGHRS, CDR2 YFSETQ, per germline. The ends lost 4 bases at V and 0 bases at J; junction bases unmatched: 4. CDR3 coding DNA: TGCGCCAGCAGCCTGACTAGCGGGACTAGCACAGATACGCAGTATTTT. The encoded protein is CASSLTSGTSTDTQYF.

The J gene is TRBJ1-5, the V gene TRBV6-1; TRBD1 matches at 8 bases. V was clipped by 5 bases and J by 7 bases; unmatched bases: 7. From germline, CDR1 is MNHNS and CDR2 SASEGT. The CDR3 runs 14 residues. The CDR3: CASSRTGGGQPQHF. The CDR3 DNA is TGTGCCAGCAGTCGTACAGGGGGTGGCCAGCCCCAGCATTTT.

The J gene is TRBJ2-7, the V gene TRBV4-2; D is uncertain. CDR3 size: 17 residues. Germline-derived CDR1 and CDR2 are LGHNA and YNFKEQ. Trimming shortened V by 1 base and J by 0 bases, and 16 bases separated the two germline ends. Written as DNA, the CDR3 is TGTGCCAGCAGCCAAGTTGGTGGCAAGGTGTTCTCCTACGAGCAGTACTTC. Translated: CASSQVGGKVFSYEQYF.

V is TRBV7-2 and J is TRBJ2-3, with D possibly being TRBD1 (6 bases). Trimming left V 5 bases short and J 3 bases short, with 15 bases between. CDR3 size: 15 residues. CDR1 and CDR2 (germline): SGHTA, FQGNSA. The CDR3 is CASSTRQVPTDTQYF. For the CDR3, the DNA is TGTGCCAGCAGCACCCGACAGGTCCCAACAGATACGCAGTATTTT. Complete variable domain (other parts from reference TRBV7-2 and TRBJ2-3): GAGVSQSPSNKVTEKGKDVELRCDPISGHTALYWYRQSLGQGLEFLIYFQGNSAPDKSGLPSDRFSAERTGGSVSTLTIQRTQQEDSAVYLCASSTRQVPTDTQYFGPGTRLTVL.

The chain recombines TRBV18 with TRBJ1-1, with a tentative D call TRBD1 (5 bases). The CDR3 is 14 amino acids. V was clipped by 6 bases and J by 1 base, with 12 bases between them. Germline lookup yields CDR1 KGHSH and CDR2 LQKENI. DNA of the CDR3: TGTGCCAGCTCCCCCATTGGGGGGAACACTGAAGCTTTCTTT. Amino acid sequence: CASSPIGGNTEAFF.